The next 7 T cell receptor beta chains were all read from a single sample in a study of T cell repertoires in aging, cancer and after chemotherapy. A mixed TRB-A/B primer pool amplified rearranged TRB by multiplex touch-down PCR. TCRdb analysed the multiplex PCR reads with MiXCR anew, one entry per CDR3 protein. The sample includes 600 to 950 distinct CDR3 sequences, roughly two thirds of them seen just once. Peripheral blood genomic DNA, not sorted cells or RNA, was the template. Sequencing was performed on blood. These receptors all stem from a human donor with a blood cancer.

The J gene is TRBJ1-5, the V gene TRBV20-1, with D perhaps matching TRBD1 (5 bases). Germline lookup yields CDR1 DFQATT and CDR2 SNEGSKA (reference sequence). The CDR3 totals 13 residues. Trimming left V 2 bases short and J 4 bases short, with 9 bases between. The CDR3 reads CSARLDINQPQHF. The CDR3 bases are TGCAGTGCTAGATTGGACATAAATCAGCCCCAGCATTTT.

CDR3 in amino acids: CASNGGVNTEAFF. The DNA for the CDR3 is TGTGCCAGCAACGGAGGTGTGAACACTGAAGCTTTCTTT. The chain joins TRBV6-5 to TRBJ1-1, with unresolved D. From germline, CDR1 is MNHEY and CDR2 SVGAGI. V was cut by 7 bases and J by 0 bases, with 9 bases left in between. CDR3 length: 13 amino acids.

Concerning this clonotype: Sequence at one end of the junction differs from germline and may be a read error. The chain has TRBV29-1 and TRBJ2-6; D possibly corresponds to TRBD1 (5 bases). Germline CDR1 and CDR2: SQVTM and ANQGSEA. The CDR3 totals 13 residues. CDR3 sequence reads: CSVIKPGAYVLTF. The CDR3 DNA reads TGCAGCGTTATAAAACCTGGGGCCTACGTCCTGACTTTC.

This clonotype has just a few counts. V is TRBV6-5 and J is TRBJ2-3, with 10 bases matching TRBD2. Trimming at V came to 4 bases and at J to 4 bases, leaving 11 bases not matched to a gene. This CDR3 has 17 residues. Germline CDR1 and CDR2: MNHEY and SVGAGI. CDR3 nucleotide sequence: TGTGCCAGCAGTTTCGACCCCCTAGCGGGGGCTCCAGATACGCAGTATTTT. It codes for CASSFDPLAGAPDTQYF.

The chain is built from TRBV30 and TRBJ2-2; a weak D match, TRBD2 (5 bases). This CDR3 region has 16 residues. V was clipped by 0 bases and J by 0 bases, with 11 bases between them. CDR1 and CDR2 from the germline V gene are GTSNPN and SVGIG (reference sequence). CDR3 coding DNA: TGTGCCTGGAGTGTATATCCGGGGTCGAACACCGGGGAGCTGTTTTTT. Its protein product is CAWSVYPGSNTGELFF.

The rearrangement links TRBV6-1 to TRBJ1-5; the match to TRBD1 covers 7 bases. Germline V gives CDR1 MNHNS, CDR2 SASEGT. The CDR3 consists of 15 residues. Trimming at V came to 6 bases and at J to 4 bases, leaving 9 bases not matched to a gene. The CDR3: CASRDGAGGNQPQHF. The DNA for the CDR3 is TGTGCCAGCAGGGATGGGGCAGGGGGTAATCAGCCCCAGCATTTT.

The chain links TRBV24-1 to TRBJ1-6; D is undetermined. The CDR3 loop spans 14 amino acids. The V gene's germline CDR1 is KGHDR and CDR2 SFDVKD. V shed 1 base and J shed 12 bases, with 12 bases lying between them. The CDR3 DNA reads TGTGCCACCAGTGATTTAACAGCCTCTAGACCCCTCCACTTT. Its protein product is CATSDLTASRPLHF.